What follows describes a single T cell receptor beta chain. Its antigen remains unidentified. The input lacks base qualities; no much larger clone sits a single base away. This record comes from a study of early T cells in non-severe SARS-CoV-2 infection (dated by TCRdb to the early 2020s). Notes on the research overall: TCR sequencing used bulk RNA from unsorted whole blood, so alpha and beta chains could not be paired.

Summary of the overall study and its limitations: VDJdb matching was skewed toward anti-spike CD8 responses, so virus-specific expansions were likely underestimated and private and CD4 specificities were missed.

The library was made by 5' RACE. Sequencing used a NextSeq 500. To correct for sequencing error and PCR bias, the TCR library protocol tagged individual cDNA molecules with unique molecular identifiers. TCR alpha and beta chains were both sequenced, and the abundances of alpha and beta sequences in each sample were closely correlated with each other. The original methods were these. Decombinator V4 was used to annotate the V gene, J gene and CDR3 of the TCR sequences. Expanded TCRs were defined as changing significantly between any two time points under a Poisson model with p below 0.0001. TCR abundances were normalised to the total number of TCRs sequenced per sample and were expressed as counts per million. MAIT TCRs were defined by TRAV1-2 paired with TRAJ12, TRAJ20 or TRAJ33, and iNKT TCRs by TRAV10 paired with TRAJ18. VDJdb, accessed 1 November 2021, was searched for CMV, EBV and SARS-CoV-2 annotated TCRs, with TCRs annotated for multiple antigens excluded. TCRdb cleaned the public reads at Q25 with fastp, built clones with MiXCR and kept in-frame beta chains. When rows share a CDR3 protein, they turn into one entry using the most common DNA and genes. These V and J calls derive from TCRdb rather than the authors' analysis. The sample table records 43,000 or so distinct CDR3 sequences; about 4% of these occur just once. The leading ten clones occupy more than 2.5% of the sample.

The CDR3 covers 12 residues, taking in both the cysteine and the phenylalanine. The only DNA kept is the CDR3, 36 bases in frame from the first base. The germline V gene provides CDR1 SGHVS and CDR2 FNYEAQ. From V the trimming removes 5 bases and from J it removes 6 bases, while the gene matches leave 0 bases of the junction unaccounted for. A case-control design nested within a healthcare worker cohort in London, UK, was used, with weekly nasopharyngeal swab PCR tests and blood sampling performed. Healthcare workers were recruited between 23 and 31 March 2020, during the week of the UK lockdown, and were followed weekly for up to about 16 weeks.

The chain employs TRBV7-6 and TRBJ2-2, and 7 junction bases match TRBD2. The sequenced sample consisted of whole blood. This TCR was sampled from an adult who was a healthcare worker with PCR-confirmed SARS-CoV-2 infection or an uninfected control (not recorded which). The CDR3 protein: CASSREAGELFF. The DNA sequence follows: TGTGCCAGCAGCCGGGAGGCCGGGGAGCTGTTTTTT.